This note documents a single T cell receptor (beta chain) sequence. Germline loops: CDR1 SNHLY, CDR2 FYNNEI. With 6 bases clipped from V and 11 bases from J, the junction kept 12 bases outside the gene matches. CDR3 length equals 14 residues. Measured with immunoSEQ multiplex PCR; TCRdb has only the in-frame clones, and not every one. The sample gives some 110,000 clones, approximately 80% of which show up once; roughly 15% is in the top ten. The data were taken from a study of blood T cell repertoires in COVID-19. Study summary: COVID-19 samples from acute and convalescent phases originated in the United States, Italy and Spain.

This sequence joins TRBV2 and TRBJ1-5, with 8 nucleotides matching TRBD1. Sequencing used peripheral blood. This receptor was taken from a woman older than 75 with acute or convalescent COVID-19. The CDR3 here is CASSPRQGIRAQHF. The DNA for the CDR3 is TGTGCCAGCAGCCCAAGACAGGGGATAAGAGCCCAGCATTTT.